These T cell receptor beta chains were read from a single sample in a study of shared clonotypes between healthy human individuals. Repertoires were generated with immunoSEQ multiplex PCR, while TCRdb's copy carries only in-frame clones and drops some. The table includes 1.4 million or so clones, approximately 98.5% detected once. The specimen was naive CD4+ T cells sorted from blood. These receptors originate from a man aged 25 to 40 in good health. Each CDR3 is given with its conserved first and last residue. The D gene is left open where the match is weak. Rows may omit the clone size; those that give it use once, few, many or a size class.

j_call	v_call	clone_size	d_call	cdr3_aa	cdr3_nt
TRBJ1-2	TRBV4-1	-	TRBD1	CASSQEGGQKGPLYGYTF	TGCGCCAGCAGCCAAGAAGGGGGACAGAAGGGGCCCCTTTATGGCTACACCTTC
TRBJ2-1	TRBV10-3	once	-	CATLDGRAYNEQFF	TGTGCCACCCTTGATGGGCGCGCCTACAATGAGCAGTTCTTC
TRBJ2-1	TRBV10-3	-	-	CATGTGLDEQFF	TGTGCCACCGGGACCGGACTCGATGAGCAGTTCTTC
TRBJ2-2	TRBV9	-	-	CASSVVSLPTGELFF	TGTGCCAGCAGCGTAGTGAGTCTCCCCACCGGGGAGCTGTTTTTT
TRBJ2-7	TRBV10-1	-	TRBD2	CASSEGLAGGYEQYF	TGCGCCAGCAGTGAAGGACTAGCGGGCGGGTACGAGCAGTACTTC
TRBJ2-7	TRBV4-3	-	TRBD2	CASSHGTSGVYEQYF	TGCGCCAGCAGCCACGGGACTAGCGGAGTTTACGAGCAGTACTTC
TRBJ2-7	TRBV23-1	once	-	CASKTGYYEQYF	TGCGCCAGCAAGACAGGCTACTACGAGCAGTACTTC
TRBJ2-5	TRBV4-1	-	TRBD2	CASSQSTSGRRETQYF	TGCGCCAGCAGCCAATCAACTAGCGGGAGGAGAGAGACCCAGTACTTC
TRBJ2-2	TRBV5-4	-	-	CASSLGLTGELFF	TGTGCCAGCAGCTTGGGGTTAACCGGGGAGCTGTTTTTT
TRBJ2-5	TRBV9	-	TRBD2	CASSRSGLQTQYF	TGTGCCAGCAGTCGTAGCGGGCTCCAGACCCAGTACTTC
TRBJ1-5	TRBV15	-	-	CATSRLQRFFNSNQPQHF	TGTGCCACCAGCAGACTACAGAGATTCTTTAATAGCAATCAGCCCCAGCATTTT
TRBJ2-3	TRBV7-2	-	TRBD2	CASSVRRLAGVADTQYF	TGTGCCAGCAGCGTTCGTCGACTAGCGGGAGTAGCAGATACGCAGTATTTT
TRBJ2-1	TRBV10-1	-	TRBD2	CASSDGTSGSRAYNEQFF	TGCGCCAGCAGTGACGGGACTAGCGGGAGTAGGGCCTACAATGAGCAGTTCTTC
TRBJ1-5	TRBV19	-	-	CASNPGQYNQPQHF	TGTGCCAGTAACCCCGGACAGTACAATCAGCCCCAGCATTTT
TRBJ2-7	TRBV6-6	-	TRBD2	CASSSERESYEQYF	TGTGCCAGCAGTTCCGAGCGGGAGTCCTACGAGCAGTACTTC
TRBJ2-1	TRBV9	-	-	CASSVAEYNEQFF	TGTGCCAGCAGCGTCGCCGAGTACAATGAGCAGTTCTTC
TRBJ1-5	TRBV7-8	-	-	CASSLAWEGGNQPQHF	TGTGCCAGCAGCTTAGCGTGGGAGGGAGGCAATCAGCCCCAGCATTTT
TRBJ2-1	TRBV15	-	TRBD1	CATSRVRVSAGGNEQFF	TGTGCCACCAGCAGAGTTCGGGTTAGTGCAGGGGGAAATGAGCAGTTCTTC
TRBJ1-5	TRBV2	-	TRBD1	CASSGGQGSDPPQHF	TGTGCCAGCAGTGGGGGACAGGGGAGCGATCCGCCCCAGCATTTT
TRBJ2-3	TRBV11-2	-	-	CASSLEGQGPDTQYF	TGTGCCAGCAGCTTAGAGGGGCAGGGCCCAGATACGCAGTATTTT
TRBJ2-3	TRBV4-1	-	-	CASSQASNYYADTQYF	TGCGCCAGCAGCCAAGCGTCCAACTATTACGCAGATACGCAGTATTTT
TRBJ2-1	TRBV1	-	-	CTSSQETGLEAYNEQFF	TGCACCAGCAGCCAAGAGACGGGACTAGAGGCCTACAATGAGCAGTTCTTC
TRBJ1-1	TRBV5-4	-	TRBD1	CASSLAAGGAFNTEAFF	TGTGCCAGCAGCTTGGCCGCAGGGGGCGCGTTTAACACTGAAGCTTTCTTT
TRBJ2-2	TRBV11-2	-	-	CASRSGRNTGELFF	TGTGCCAGCAGATCCGGACGAAACACCGGGGAGCTGTTTTTT
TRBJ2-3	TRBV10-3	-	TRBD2	CAISESRTSGISTDTQYF	TGTGCCATCAGTGAGTCGAGGACTAGCGGGATTAGCACAGATACGCAGTATTTT
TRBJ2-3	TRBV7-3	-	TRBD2	CACGLAGTDTQYF	TGTGCCTGTGGACTAGCCGGCACAGATACGCAGTATTTT
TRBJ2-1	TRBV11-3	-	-	CASSSTPYNEQFF	TGTGCCAGCAGCTCGACACCTTACAATGAGCAGTTCTTC
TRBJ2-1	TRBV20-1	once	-	CSARSFAEQFF	TGCAGTGCCCGGAGCTTCGCTGAGCAGTTCTTC
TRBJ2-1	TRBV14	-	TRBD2	CASSLPWRGSSYNEQFF	TGTGCCAGCAGCCTACCATGGCGCGGGAGCTCCTACAATGAGCAGTTCTTC